One and the same sample provided the 29 T cell receptor beta chains below, sequenced in a study of technical replicates of blood from a few donors. Measured with immunoSEQ multiplex PCR; TCRdb has only the in-frame clones, and not every one. In the table there are more than 65,000 clones, roughly 94% of which are singletons. The sample consisted of T cells isolated from PBMCs. Every receptor here comes from a human donor in good health.

This CDR3 reads CASSDHRGQYEQYF. The CDR3 nucleotides read TGCGCCAGCAGTGACCACAGGGGACAATACGAGCAGTACTTC. This chain uses TRBV10-1 with TRBJ2-7; 7 bases line up with TRBD1. After removal of 3 bases from V and 4 bases from J, the junction contained 6 bases not matched to a gene. Germline V gene lookup returns CDR1 WNHNN and CDR2 SYGVQD (reference sequence). This CDR3 contains 14 residues.

This clone was seen a single time. The gene calls are TRBV6-1 and TRBJ1-5; 9 positions agree with TRBD1. This CDR3 contains 15 residues. Looked up from germline, CDR1 is MNHNS and CDR2 is SASEGT. The junction had 5 bases not matched to a gene; V was cut back by 5 bases and J by 3 bases. The CDR3 nucleotides read TGTGCCAGCAGTCAAAGGGACAGGGCCAATCAGCCCCAGCATTTT. Protein sequence: CASSQRDRANQPQHF.

This rearrangement joins TRBV28 to TRBJ1-5, with 7 bases lining up with TRBD1. V dropped 5 bases and J dropped 5; count of bases not matched to a gene: 0. Germline-derived CDR1 and CDR2 are MDHEN and SYDVKM. The CDR3 runs to 12 residues. The chain's CDR3 is CASSGQDQPQHF. CDR3 coding DNA: TGTGCCAGCAGTGGACAGGATCAGCCCCAGCATTTT.

The genes are TRBV6-5 and TRBJ1-4; TRBD1 matches 7 bases. The trim removed 5 bases at V and 5 bases at J, leaving 5 bases unmatched. Germline V lookup: CDR1 MNHEY, CDR2 SVGAGI. This CDR3 has 14 residues. CDR3 amino acids: CASSPGGRNEKLFF. The CDR3 DNA follows: TGTGCCAGCAGTCCAGGGGGAAGGAATGAAAAACTGTTTTTT.

This chain connects TRBV2 to TRBJ1-5, with unresolved D. The CDR3 is 12 amino acids. Germline V lookup: CDR1 SNHLY, CDR2 FYNNEI. Trimming took off 3 bases at V and 6 bases at J, with 6 bases between the two ends. The CDR3 nucleotides are TGTGCCAGCAGTGAGGAGGTTCAGCCCCAGCATTTT. Protein product: CASSEEVQPQHF.

This clone has more than one count but fewer than ten. The rearrangement uses TRBV9 and TRBJ1-1; no clear D. V was trimmed by 0 bases and J by 0 bases, leaving 3 bases between them. The CDR3 has 13 residues. Germline-derived CDR1 and CDR2 are SGDLS and YYNGEE. CDR3 loop: CASSVAVNTEAFF. CDR3 in DNA: TGTGCCAGCAGCGTAGCGGTGAACACTGAAGCTTTCTTT.

The chain recombines TRBV29-1 with TRBJ1-1; 10 nucleotides align to TRBD1. The germline V gene encodes CDR1 SQVTM and CDR2 ANQGSEA. This CDR3 region has 14 residues. Trimming at V came to 7 bases and at J to 7 bases, leaving 12 bases not matched to a gene. CDR3 in DNA: TGCAGCGCAGCCGGGACAGGGGCGTTGGGTGAAGCTTTCTTT. As protein: CSAAGTGALGEAFF. The whole variable domain, remainder taken from reference TRBV29-1 and TRBJ1-1, is SAVISQKPSRDICQRGTSLTIQCQVDSQVTMMFWYRQQPGQSLTLIATANQGSEATYESGFVIDKFPISRPNLTFSTLTVSNMSPEDSSIYLCSAAGTGALGEAFFGQGTRLTVV.

V is TRBV25-1 and J is TRBJ2-6, with TRBD1 as a possible D gene (6 bases). The CDR3 is made up of 16 amino acids. The germline V gene has CDR1 MGHDK and CDR2 SYGVNS. V lost 6 bases to trimming and J lost 4 bases, with 16 bases between them. In DNA, the CDR3 is TGTGCCAGCAGGGTGGCAGGGGCAAGAGGGGCCAACGTCCTGACTTTC. Its translation: CASRVAGARGANVLTF.

This chain connects TRBV10-2 to TRBJ2-7, with 10 bases matching TRBD2. The CDR3 length is 17 residues. The V gene's germline CDR1 is WSHSY and CDR2 SAAADI. Trimming took 3 bases from V and 4 from J; bases not matched to a gene: 12. CDR3 coding DNA: TGCGCCAGCAGTGATAATGTGGCTAGCGGGAGTATATACGAGCAGTACTTC. This gives the protein CASSDNVASGSIYEQYF.

The chain uses TRBV5-4 and TRBJ2-1; 10 bases match TRBD2. The trim removed 4 bases at V and 3 bases at J, leaving 10 bases unmatched. Germline assignment: CDR1 SGHNT and CDR2 YYREEE (reference sequence). The CDR3 consists of 17 residues. For the CDR3, the DNA is TGTGCCAGCAGCCCCCAGAGCGGGAGGGCCTTCTACAATGAGCAGTTCTTC. Protein: CASSPQSGRAFYNEQFF.

V and J are TRBV11-3 and TRBJ2-1, with D possibly being TRBD2 (6 bases). V was shortened by 1 base and J by 4 bases, with 20 bases between the two germline ends. The CDR3 length is 18 residues. Germline values: CDR1 SGHNT, CDR2 YENEEA. This chain's CDR3 is CASSLVWSSGVQYNEQFF. CDR3 bases: TGTGCCAGCAGCTTAGTATGGTCTTCGGGGGTCCAATACAATGAGCAGTTCTTC.

The sample holds one count of this clone. The chain links TRBV29-1 to TRBJ2-1; possibly TRBD2 for D (5 bases). Trimming took 3 bases from V and 5 from J, leaving 11 bases between them. This CDR3 is 13 amino acids long. Germline V gene lookup returns CDR1 SQVTM and CDR2 ANQGSEA. The CDR3: CSVDSDRNNEQFF. The CDR3 DNA follows: TGCAGCGTTGATAGCGACCGGAACAATGAGCAGTTCTTC.

The chain couples TRBV10-1 to TRBJ2-7, with D perhaps matching TRBD1 (5 bases). CDR3 length equals 15 residues. Trimming pared 0 bases from V and 0 bases from J, leaving 9 bases between. Germline V gene sequence: CDR1 WNHNN, CDR2 SYGVQD (reference sequence). The CDR3 coding sequence is TGCGCCAGCAGTGAGTCGGGGCTGAACTCCTACGAGCAGTACTTC. The encoded protein is CASSESGLNSYEQYF.

This clone has just a few counts. The J gene is TRBJ1-5, the V gene TRBV4-1; TRBD1 matches 7 bases. V was pared by 1 base and J by 2 bases, with 5 bases of the junction left unmatched. CDR1 MGHRA and CDR2 YSYEKL come from the germline V gene. The CDR3 sequence is 16 residues long. This chain's CDR3 is CASSQVSGGGNQPQHF. CDR3 coding DNA: TGCGCCAGCAGCCAAGTGTCAGGGGGTGGCAATCAGCCCCAGCATTTT.

The chain is built from TRBV5-1 and TRBJ2-7; perhaps TRBD1 as D (6 bases). V lost 3 bases, J lost 5 bases, and 18 bases lay in between. Looked up from germline, CDR1 is SGHRS and CDR2 is YFSETQ. The CDR3 is 15 amino acids. The CDR3 sequence: CASSYEQGVIDEQYF. The CDR3, as DNA: TGCGCCAGCAGCTACGAACAGGGCGTAATTGACGAGCAGTACTTC.

This clone was counted a few times. The CDR3 region is CASSEYRANEKLFF. The CDR3 DNA reads as TGCGCCAGCAGCGAATACAGAGCAAATGAAAAACTGTTTTTT. This chain uses TRBV5-1 with TRBJ1-4; D gene uncertain. The V gene's germline CDR1 is SGHRS and CDR2 YFSETQ. The CDR3 contains 14 residues. V lost 4 bases, J lost 5 bases, and 12 bases lay in between.

CDR3 residues: CASSLGWGGKEGTEAFF. The CDR3 bases are TGTGCCAGCAGCTTAGGATGGGGGGGGAAGGAGGGGACTGAAGCTTTCTTT. V and J are TRBV11-2 and TRBJ1-1; D may be TRBD1 (5 bases). Germline V gene data show CDR1 as SGHAT and CDR2 as FQNNGV. V lost 1 base to trimming and J lost 5 bases, with 20 bases between them. This CDR3 has 17 residues.

The V call is TRBV12-1, the J call TRBJ2-5; the tabulated D call, TRBD1, remains unverified against the DNA. TRBV12-1 corresponds to a pseudogene. The CDR3 extends over 14 amino acids. The CDR3 loop reads CASSGDRYQETQYF. DNA of the CDR3: TGTGCCAGCAGCGGGGACAGATACCAAGAGACCCAGTACTTC.

The chain carries TRBV19 and TRBJ1-1, with D possibly TRBD1 on 6 matching bases. V was cut by 3 bases and J by 10 bases, with 9 bases left in between. The CDR3 extends over 11 amino acids. Looked up from germline, CDR1 is LNHDA and CDR2 is SQIVND (reference sequence). This CDR3 is CASSIRGGAFF. The CDR3 coding sequence is TGTGCCAGTAGTATCAGGGGTGGAGCTTTCTTT.

This CDR3 is CASSQGVGAGNQPQHF. CDR3 DNA sequence: TGTGCCAGCAGCCAGGGAGTGGGGGCAGGGAATCAGCCCCAGCATTTT. This rearrangement joins TRBV4-2 to TRBJ1-5; TRBD1 might be the D (6 bases). The CDR3 is made up of 16 amino acids. V dropped 3 bases and J dropped 4 bases, with 16 bases sitting between them. Germline V gives CDR1 LGHNA, CDR2 YNFKEQ.

The chain is built from TRBV27 and TRBJ2-7; 7 bases are a match to TRBD1. J lost 0 bases, V lost 8 bases, and 7 bases had no gene match. Germline lookup yields CDR1 MNHEY and CDR2 SMNVEV (reference sequence). The CDR3 runs to 14 residues. This CDR3 is CASRIQGTSYEQYF. DNA of the CDR3: TGTGCCAGCCGGATACAGGGGACCTCCTACGAGCAGTACTTC.

V usage is TRBV7-3 and J usage is TRBJ2-5, with D perhaps TRBD1 (5 bases). The CDR3 totals 15 residues. Germline V gives CDR1 SGHTA, CDR2 FQGTGA. V lost 1 base and J lost 4, with 13 bases in between. CDR3 DNA: TGTGCCAGCAGCTTAATGGGAAGAAGGGGAGAGACCCAGTACTTC. Translating gives CASSLMGRRGETQYF.

This chain joins TRBV6-5 and TRBJ2-7; no clear D gene. Deletions cut 10 bases from V and 0 bases from J, with 16 bases between. The CDR3 contains 14 residues. Germline loops: CDR1 MNHEY, CDR2 SVGAGI. CDR3 sequence (DNA): TGTGCCACCCGCCTTCTACGAACCTCCTACGAGCAGTACTTC. The encoded protein is CATRLLRTSYEQYF.

The V call is TRBV2, the J call TRBJ2-7; TRBD2 agrees at 8 bases. The CDR3 runs 13 residues. J was trimmed by 10 bases and V by 6 bases; bases with no gene match: 11. Germline V gene data show CDR1 as SNHLY and CDR2 as FYNNEI. CDR3 amino acids: CASSTPGTSFQYF. The CDR3 nucleotides read TGTGCCAGCAGCACCCCCGGGACTAGTTTTCAGTACTTC.

This chain connects TRBV5-1 to TRBJ2-5; the match to TRBD1 covers 9 bases. V was clipped by 5 bases and J by 4 bases; unmatched bases: 9. Germline CDR1 is SGHRS and CDR2 is YFSETQ. The CDR3 runs to 15 residues. The chain's CDR3 is CASRSQGAGGETQYF. The CDR3 DNA reads TGCGCCAGCAGGTCACAGGGGGCAGGTGGAGAGACCCAGTACTTC.

This chain links TRBV7-8 with TRBJ1-3; D remains ambiguous. The CDR3 sequence is 14 residues long. V lost 1 base and J 1 base, leaving 5 bases between the germline ends. The germline CDR1 and CDR2 sequences are SGHVS and FQNEAQ. The chain's CDR3 is CASSLGSSGNTIYF. The DNA of the CDR3 is TGTGCCAGCAGCTTAGGGAGTTCTGGAAACACCATATATTTT.

The rearrangement joins TRBV7-8 to TRBJ2-5; 10 bases are a match to TRBD2. This CDR3 region has 16 residues. CDR1 is SGHVS and CDR2 is FQNEAQ in the germline V gene. V dropped 1 base and J dropped 5; count of bases not matched to a gene: 7. CDR3 DNA sequence: TGTGCCAGCAGCTTAGTGAGAAGCGGGGGGGCGGAGACCCAGTACTTC. Its protein is CASSLVRSGGAETQYF.

The rearrangement links TRBV5-4 to TRBJ2-7; D remains ambiguous. The CDR3 is 14 residues long. The V gene lost 4 bases and the J gene lost 3 bases, with 14 bases spanning the gap. Germline V gives CDR1 SGHNT, CDR2 YYREEE (reference sequence). The CDR3 loop is CASSMGGSVYEQYF. Here the CDR3 DNA reads TGTGCCAGCAGCATGGGCGGCAGCGTCTACGAGCAGTACTTC.

This rearrangement joins TRBV6-5 to TRBJ1-3, with 9 positions matching TRBD1. V gave up 6 bases and J gave up 3 bases; unmatched junction bases: 6. Germline CDR1 and CDR2: MNHEY and SVGAGI. This CDR3 is 15 amino acids long. The CDR3 DNA follows: TGTGCCAGCAGCCTACAGGGGGCTGGTGGAAACACCATATATTTT. Amino acid sequence: CASSLQGAGGNTIYF.